This T cell receptor (beta chain) was captured by sequencing in a study of cytomegalovirus exposure and HLA in healthy donors. This CDR3 comprises 19 residues. CDR1 is MNHEY and CDR2 is SMNVEV in the germline V gene (reference sequence). V was clipped by 5 bases and J by 2 bases; unmatched bases: 17. PCR was performed using 60 Vbeta and 13 Jbeta primers. The assay was immunoSEQ multiplex PCR, and TCRdb's table has in-frame clones only and misses some. The data show about 270,000 clones, with approximately 90% seen just once and 3.5% to 4% held by the top ten. V is TRBV27 and J is TRBJ1-5; 8 nucleotides match TRBD1. The clonotype originates from a middle-aged man in good health and CMV-seropositive. The specimen was PBMCs. In DNA, the CDR3 is TGTGCCAGCAGTCCGGGCCCCAGGGGGCCGCTTAGAGGCAATCAGCCCCAGCATTTT. Protein product: CASSPGPRGPLRGNQPQHF.